The entry below describes one T cell receptor (beta chain). This clone is a singleton in its sample. The target of this receptor is not known. No per-base quality is available; no much larger clone lies one base away. Reading the germline V gene gives CDR1 SGHVS and CDR2 FQNEAQ. Compared with germline, V lacks 4 bases and J lacks 7 bases; bases without a gene match: 15. The CDR3 runs 16 residues from the cysteine to the phenylalanine. The DNA shown is the 48-base CDR3, in frame from base 1. The CDR3 regions of human TCRbeta chains were subjected to immunosequencing. Regarding the original processing steps: TCRs in the repertoires were compared against a reference library of SARS-CoV-2-specific TCRs that had been generated with the MIRA antigen-specificity platform. Breadth was defined as the fraction of unique TCRs that were SARS-CoV-2-associated. Depth was defined as the fraction of total T cells that were SARS-CoV-2-associated. Using the MIRA data, each spike-specific TCR was assigned both to the spike region to which the TCR was reactive and to a CD4 or CD8 class. Log10-transformed breadth and depth values were compared by one-way ANOVA with Sidak's multiple comparisons tests. TCRdb limited this immuneACCESS table to in-frame rearrangements with V and J called. A share of clones is missing; checked studies link under half to unresolved V genes, and the rest is unexplained. V, J and clone size are those of that table, while D and trimming were read from the DNA. This sample lists 95,000 to 150,000 clones; roughly nine tenths were detected once. 2.4% of the sample lies in the top ten.

The time point label, as the study defines it: baseline before first vaccination. Vaccinee samples were obtained from the UK trials COV001 and COV002, which included a single-blind randomized controlled phase 2/3 trial of AZD1222 (ChAdOx1 nCoV-19) in healthy adults. For TCRbeta chain sequencing, PBMC samples were collected from trial participants at day 0 and at day 28 after the second dose. This sample is drawn from a study of T cell responses to AZD1222 COVID-19 vaccine (dated by TCRdb to the early 2020s). With regard to the full study: Because spike-specific TCR depth and breadth did not differ between the two schedules, AZD1222 recipients who got a second dose at roughly 4 weeks were pooled with those who got a second dose at roughly 12 weeks. Enrollment into the trials was organized by age into subgroups of 18-55, 56-69 and 70-plus years, and those subgroups contained roughly 150, 30 and 60 TCR-sequenced participants, respectively. A total of approximately 240 trial participants underwent TCR sequencing, of whom 207 had received two doses of AZD1222 and 26 had received two doses of the MenACWY control vaccine. Study-wide conclusions, independent of this receptor: Conclusions about previously exposed vaccinees are limited, since just 5 to 7 AZD1222 recipients were seropositive for SARS-CoV-2 at baseline. CD4 TCRs associated with the vaccine covered the entire spike protein, and the dominant responses were in regions 160-218 and 743-854. No day 14 peak-response samples were available, so repertoires were characterized only after the peak T cell response. After two AZD1222 doses, spike-specific TCR breadth and depth were significantly higher than at day 0 and than in MenACWY recipients. The 56-69-year group was small, and its depth increase did not reach significance, likely because of low power. Reportedly, almost half of the unique spike-specific TCRs recognized epitopes lying outside the regions that are mutated in the B.1.351 and B.1.1.7 variants. Most participants were white British and females outnumbered males, and the authors suggested that clonal diversity may have been underestimated.

This TCR came from an adult in good health. The chain is made from TRBV7-8 and TRBJ1-2, with 7 bases in between that match TRBD1. Sequencing used peripheral blood, obtained on day 0 of AZD1222 vaccination. The nucleotide sequence reads as follows: TGTGCCAGCAGCTCCATTACAGGGGTAGGAGGTGGTGGCTACACCTTC. Its protein is CASSSITGVGGGGYTF.